Sequencing of this T cell receptor (beta chain) was carried out in a study of spatial heterogeneity in lung cancer. General study points: Higher tumor mutation counts went along with higher counts of expanded intratumoral alpha and beta TCRs.

The V and J ends lost 2 bases and 2 bases respectively, with 12 bases between them. Germline CDR1 and CDR2: SGHKS and YYEKEE (reference sequence). CDR3 length: 15 amino acids. In its sample, this clonotype was seen many times. Its target is not known. Time point reported: sample taken at primary tumor resection. Using its own MiXCR run on the 5' RACE reads, TCRdb lists one record per CDR3 protein. The top ten hold 35% to 50% of the sample, which has 5,000 to 5,500 distinct CDR3 sequences, less than 9.5% seen once. The chain carries TRBV5-5 and TRBJ2-3; D not resolved. This clonotype was obtained from a male donor with early-stage non-small cell lung cancer. The sample in question was lung tumor tissue, obtained at surgery. The CDR3 reads CASSFSARLTDTQYF. The CDR3 DNA sequence: TGTGCCAGCAGCTTCAGTGCGCGCCTCACAGATACGCAGTATTTT.